Listed below are T cell receptor beta chains from one sample, sequenced in a study of technical replicates of blood from a handful of donors. Method: immunoSEQ multiplex PCR; TCRdb's copy keeps in-frame clones and lacks some. Among some 89,000 clones listed, over 85% were seen once. Sequenced input: T cells isolated from PBMCs. These receptors were taken from a human donor in good health. Both conserved end residues are part of each CDR3. A D gene is named only where the DNA matches it firmly. Clone size, where shown, is once, few, many, or a class for clones that have expanded.

>.|TRBV9|TRBD1|TRBJ2-1
CASSEDRGRFDEQFF
TGTGCCAGCAGCGAGGACAGGGGGCGCTTTGATGAGCAGTTCTTC
>.|TRBV18|TRBD1|TRBJ2-3
CASSPPGGQGTDTQYF
TGTGCCAGCTCGCCTCCCGGGGGACAGGGCACAGATACGCAGTATTTT
>.|TRBV7-2|.|TRBJ2-1
CASSPDWSSYNEQFF
TGTGCCAGCAGCCCGGACTGGAGCTCCTACAATGAGCAGTTCTTC
>.|TRBV7-2|.|TRBJ2-1
CASSQRSPGGFRYNEQFF
TGTGCCAGCAGCCAAAGGTCCCCCGGAGGATTTCGCTACAATGAGCAGTTCTTC
>.|TRBV27|TRBD1|TRBJ2-7
CASSTGQGRNEQYF
TGTGCCAGCAGTACGGGACAGGGGAGGAACGAGCAGTACTTC
>.|TRBV7-2|.|TRBJ2-3
CASSPLGTISTDTQYF
TGTGCCAGCAGCCCCTTAGGGACAATTAGCACAGATACGCAGTATTTT
>.|TRBV7-3|TRBD2|TRBJ2-1
CASSSTGTRPTNEQFF
TGTGCCAGCAGCTCGACCGGGACTAGGCCGACTAATGAGCAGTTCTTC
>.|TRBV13|.|TRBJ2-5
CASSAGETQYF
TGTGCCAGCAGCGCCGGAGAGACCCAGTACTTC
>.|TRBV19|TRBD2|TRBJ2-3
CASSFLAGENRYF
TGTGCCAGTAGTTTCCTAGCGGGAGAAAATAGGTATTTT
>.|TRBV19|.|TRBJ2-2
CASSWDITGGELFF
TGTGCCAGTAGCTGGGACATTACAGGGGGGGAGCTGTTTTTT
>.|TRBV2|TRBD1|TRBJ2-1
CASRTGHEQFF
TGTGCCAGCAGGACAGGGCATGAGCAGTTCTTC
>.|TRBV10-3|TRBD2|TRBJ2-3
CAGARTSMGDTQYF
TGTGCCGGGGCTAGGACTAGCATGGGGGATACGCAGTATTTT
>.|TRBV27|.|TRBJ1-2
CASSTGGYGYTF
TGTGCCAGCAGTACGGGGGGCTATGGCTACACCTTC
>.|TRBV7-2|.|TRBJ2-7
CASSQGTGLSEQYF
TGTGCCAGCAGCCAGGGAACAGGGCTCTCCGAGCAGTACTTC
>once|TRBV9|TRBD2|TRBJ2-3
CASSRPRRESTDTQYF
TGTGCCAGCAGCCGCCCCCGGCGGGAGAGCACAGATACGCAGTATTTT
>.|TRBV7-9|TRBD1|TRBJ1-2
CAIVEGTADGYTF
TGTGCCATCGTAGAGGGGACAGCCGATGGCTACACCTTC
>.|TRBV27|.|TRBJ2-7
CASSGSQGPLREQYF
TGTGCCAGCAGTGGAAGCCAGGGGCCGTTAAGAGAGCAGTACTTC
>.|TRBV18|TRBD1|TRBJ2-7
CASSPGQGLAYEQYF
TGTGCCAGCTCACCAGGACAGGGCCTCGCCTACGAGCAGTACTTC
>.|TRBV18|TRBD1|TRBJ1-4
CASSHSGTATNEKLFF
TGTGCCAGCTCACACTCCGGGACAGCAACTAATGAAAAACTGTTTTTT
>.|TRBV19|.|TRBJ2-2
CASSIGVSLVGELFF
TGTGCCAGTAGTATTGGAGTTTCCTTAGTCGGGGAGCTGTTTTTT
>.|TRBV7-9|.|TRBJ2-7
CASAKGPGDAYEQYF
TGTGCCAGCGCGAAGGGACCAGGGGATGCCTACGAGCAGTACTTC
>.|TRBV19|.|TRBJ1-5
CASIQGGGNNQPQHF
TGTGCCAGTATTCAAGGGGGGGGGAACAATCAGCCCCAGCATTTT
>.|TRBV15|TRBD1|TRBJ1-5
CATSRGRTGVYQPQHF
TGTGCCACCAGCAGAGGACGGACAGGGGTTTATCAGCCCCAGCATTTT
>.|TRBV2|TRBD2|TRBJ2-7
CASRAGGHEQYF
TGTGCCAGCCGAGCGGGAGGGCATGAGCAGTACTTC
>.|TRBV11-2|.|TRBJ2-2
CASSQPGHTTGELFF
TGTGCCAGCAGCCAACCGGGACACACCACCGGGGAGCTGTTTTTT
>once|TRBV5-1|TRBD1|TRBJ1-1
CASNPTGQGSTEAFF
TGCGCCAGCAACCCGACTGGACAGGGTAGTACTGAAGCTTTCTTT
>.|TRBV4-3|TRBD2|TRBJ2-7
CASSQVQRDFEQYF
TGCGCCAGCAGCCAAGTACAGCGGGACTTCGAGCAGTACTTC
>.|TRBV30|.|TRBJ2-5
CAWSTEETQYF
TGTGCCTGGAGTACGGAAGAGACCCAGTACTTC
>.|TRBV2|TRBD1|TRBJ1-4
CASSYRGQEKLFF
TGTGCCAGCAGTTACAGGGGGCAAGAAAAACTGTTTTTT
>.|TRBV29-1|TRBD1|TRBJ1-1
CSVEGQGYTEAFF
TGCAGCGTTGAAGGACAGGGTTATACTGAAGCTTTCTTT
>.|TRBV5-1|TRBD1|TRBJ2-5
CASSLVRGLQETQYF
TGCGCCAGCAGCTTGGTCAGGGGGCTCCAAGAGACCCAGTACTTC
>.|TRBV13|.|TRBJ1-5
CASSLGQGRQPQHF
TGTGCCAGCAGCTTAGGGCAGGGAAGGCAGCCCCAGCATTTT
>once|TRBV4-3|.|TRBJ2-1
CASSQDSAGSYNEQFF
TGCGCCAGCAGCCAAGATTCAGCGGGTTCCTACAATGAGCAGTTCTTC
>.|TRBV27|TRBD1|TRBJ2-2
CASSLGRGIWNTGELFF
TGTGCCAGCAGTTTAGGCAGGGGGATCTGGAACACCGGGGAGCTGTTTTTT
>.|TRBV18|.|TRBJ2-1
CASSKGEAYNEQFF
TGTGCCAGCTCAAAAGGTGAGGCCTACAATGAGCAGTTCTTC
>.|TRBV21-1|.|TRBJ2-7
CASSKGRYF
TGTGCCAGCAGCAAAGGTAGGTACTTC
>.|TRBV28|TRBD2|TRBJ2-1
CASSRLAEHNEQFF
TGTGCCAGCAGTCGACTAGCGGAACACAATGAGCAGTTCTTC
>few|TRBV19|.|TRBJ1-3
CASSAVFGSGNTIYF
TGTGCCAGTAGTGCAGTTTTTGGCTCTGGAAACACCATATATTTT
>.|TRBV14|.|TRBJ1-2
CASSPDGVAYGYTF
TGTGCCAGCAGCCCCGACGGAGTTGCCTATGGCTACACCTTC
>.|TRBV7-2|TRBD1|TRBJ2-7
CASSSDGTGGFYEQYF
TGTGCCAGCAGCTCCGACGGGACAGGGGGCTTTTACGAGCAGTACTTC
>.|TRBV5-6|.|TRBJ2-3
CASSEGSQDTQYF
TGTGCCAGCAGCGAGGGAAGTCAAGATACGCAGTATTTT
>once|TRBV27|.|TRBJ2-2
CASTVTPNTGELFF
TGTGCCAGCACCGTGACACCGAACACCGGGGAGCTGTTTTTT
>.|TRBV4-2|.|TRBJ1-3
CASSHGSSGNTIYF
TGTGCCAGCAGCCACGGGAGCTCTGGAAACACCATATATTTT